Below are 12 T cell receptor beta chains sequenced from a single sample in a study of T cell responses to AZD1222 COVID-19 vaccine (dated by TCRdb to the early 2020s). In light of the paper, this sample's time point label describes: about 28 days (+/-7) after the second vaccine dose. Libraries were made using the immunoSEQ multiplex PCR assay. Imported from immuneACCESS, the table was reduced by TCRdb to in-frame sequences with V and J called. These copies leave out some clones; in studies compared against another copy, an unresolved V gene accounts for under half, and the cause of the remainder is not known. Within this sample are more than 150,000 clones, with approximately 89% of them counted one time only. Together, the top ten hold nearly 3.5% of the sample. The sequences come from peripheral blood, collected 28 days after the second AZD1222 dose. These receptors were obtained from an adult who received the AZD1222 COVID-19 vaccine.

The genes are TRBV5-1 and TRBJ2-2; D is ambiguous. From germline, CDR1 is SGHRS and CDR2 YFSETQ. This CDR3 spans 14 amino acids. Trimming removed 1 base at V and 6 bases at J, with 10 bases between. CDR3 nucleotides: TGCGCCAGCAGCTTGCCTTCCTCCCCCGGGGAGCTGTTTTTT. It specifies CASSLPSSPGELFF. Based on the CDR3 plus reference TRBV5-1 and TRBJ2-2, the full variable domain is KAGVTQTPRYLIKTRGQQVTLSCSPISGHRSVSWYQQTPGQGLQFLFEYFSETQRNKGNFPGRFSGRQFSNSRSEMNVSTLELGDSALYLCASSLPSSPGELFFGEGSRLTVL.

This chain joins TRBV28 and TRBJ1-2, with D perhaps TRBD1 (5 bases). V was pared by 7 bases and J by 5 bases, with 11 bases between. The CDR3 spans 12 residues. Germline lookup yields CDR1 MDHEN and CDR2 SYDVKM. Here the CDR3 DNA reads TGTGCCAGCAATCAGGGTAATTATGGCTACACCTTC. Its translation is CASNQGNYGYTF.

V is TRBV7-9 and J is TRBJ2-7; D may match TRBD1 or TRBD2 (5 bases each). CDR3 length equals 14 residues. Germline V lookup: CDR1 SEHNR, CDR2 FQNEAQ (reference sequence). V was clipped by 6 bases and J by 2 bases, with 14 bases between them. Written as DNA, the CDR3 is TGTGCCAGCAGATCCGGGACGGTGACCTACGAGCAGTACTTC. It specifies CASRSGTVTYEQYF.

This clone was observed a few times. The CDR3 here is CASSQDREQYF. CDR3 coding DNA: TGTGCCAGCAGCCAAGATCGAGAGCAGTACTTC. The rearrangement uses TRBV3-1 (or the pseudogene TRBV3-2) and TRBJ2-7; D gene unclear. The CDR3 contains 11 residues. From germline, CDR1 is LGHDT and CDR2 YNNKEL (reference sequence). V dropped 0 bases and J dropped 7 bases, with 4 bases sitting between them.

The genes are TRBV28 and TRBJ2-1; tentative D call: TRBD2 (5 bases). The CDR3 is 15 residues long. V lost 5 bases and J lost 6, with 17 bases in between. Germline lookup yields CDR1 MDHEN and CDR2 SYDVKM. The CDR3 DNA is TGTGCCAGCAGTCCAAGGCGGCTAGCTGGCAATGAGCAGTTCTTC. The encoded protein is CASSPRRLAGNEQFF.

The rearrangement joins TRBV3-1 (or the pseudogene TRBV3-2) to TRBJ2-2; the match to TRBD1 covers 12 bases. Germline CDR1 LGHDT, CDR2 YNNKEL (reference sequence). Trimming cost V 1 base and J 7 bases; bases outside gene matches: 4. The CDR3 has 16 residues. CDR3 sequence (DNA): TGTGCCAGCAGCCAAGCCGGGACAGGGGGCGGCGGGGAGCTGTTTTTT. Residues: CASSQAGTGGGGELFF.

In its sample, this clone was seen once. V is TRBV11-2 and J is TRBJ1-4; perhaps TRBD1 as D (6 bases). Germline assignment: CDR1 SGHAT and CDR2 FQNNGV. CDR3 length: 15 amino acids. V shed 5 bases and J shed 8 bases, with 18 bases lying between them. CDR3 sequence: CASSPFGQGNEKLFF. CDR3 in DNA: TGTGCCAGCAGCCCCTTTGGGCAGGGGAACGAAAAACTGTTTTTT.

The chain has TRBV5-1 and TRBJ1-2; possible D gene TRBD1, 5 bases. V was clipped by 4 bases and J by 7 bases, with 17 bases between them. Germline V lookup: CDR1 SGHRS, CDR2 YFSETQ. This CDR3 comprises 14 residues. Here the CDR3 reads CASSQGILATGYTF. The CDR3 DNA follows: TGCGCCAGCAGCCAGGGAATTTTGGCTACTGGCTACACCTTC.

This chain uses TRBV7-2 with TRBJ2-7; 7 bases agree with TRBD1. In germline, CDR1 is SGHTA, CDR2 FQGNSA. This CDR3 comprises 14 residues. V gave up 5 bases and J gave up 6 bases; unmatched junction bases: 10. The DNA for the CDR3 is TGTGCCAGCAGCACAGGGGCCACCCTTATCGAGCAGTACTTC. This sequence encodes CASSTGATLIEQYF.

V and J are TRBV29-1 and TRBJ2-5; no clear D. Trimming shortened V by 6 bases and J by 5 bases, and 10 bases separated the two germline ends. CDR1 is SQVTM, CDR2 ANQGSEA, per germline. The CDR3 totals 11 residues. In DNA form, the CDR3 reads TGCAGCGTCAAAAGGGTGGAGACCCAGTACTTC. Amino acids: CSVKRVETQYF.

This sequence joins TRBV7-3 and TRBJ2-1; TRBD2 agrees at 11 bases. The CDR3 loop spans 18 amino acids. V lost 3 bases to trimming and J lost 8 bases; unmatched junction nucleotides: 15. The V gene's germline CDR1 is SGHTA and CDR2 FQGTGA. The CDR3 bases are TGTGCCAGCAGCTTCAACACCAGACTAGCGGGACTAAGCGATGAGCAGTTCTTC. This sequence encodes CASSFNTRLAGLSDEQFF.

The chain carries TRBV30 and TRBJ2-1, with D possibly being TRBD1 (5 bases). V lost 3 bases and J 5 bases, leaving 11 bases between the germline ends. This CDR3 comprises 13 residues. Germline loops: CDR1 GTSNPN, CDR2 SVGIG (reference sequence). In nucleotides, the CDR3 is TGTGCCTGGAGGCAGGGTACCCACAATGAGCAGTTCTTC. This codes for CAWRQGTHNEQFF. Full variable domain (remainder filled in from reference TRBV30 and TRBJ2-1): SQTIHQWPATLVQPVGSPLSLECTVEGTSNPNLYWYRQAAGRGLQLLFYSVGIGQISSEVPQNLSASRPQDRQFILSSKKLLLSDSGFYLCAWRQGTHNEQFFGPGTRLTVL.